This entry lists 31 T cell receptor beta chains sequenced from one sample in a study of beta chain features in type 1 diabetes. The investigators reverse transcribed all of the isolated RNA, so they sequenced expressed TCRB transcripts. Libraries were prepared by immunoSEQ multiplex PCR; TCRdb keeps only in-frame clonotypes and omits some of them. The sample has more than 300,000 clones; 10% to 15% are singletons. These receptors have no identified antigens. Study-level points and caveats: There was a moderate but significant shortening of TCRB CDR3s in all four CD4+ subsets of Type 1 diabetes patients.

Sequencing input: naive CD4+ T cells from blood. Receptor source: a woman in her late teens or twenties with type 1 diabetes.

The CDR3 sequence is CASSFRSEKLFF. In DNA form, the CDR3 reads TGTGCCAGCAGTTTTCGGAGTGAAAAACTGTTTTTT. The chain couples TRBV28 to TRBJ1-4, with D hard to call. Germline assignment: CDR1 MDHEN and CDR2 SYDVKM. Trimming removed 3 bases from V and 7 bases from J, with 6 bases in between. This CDR3 contains 12 residues.

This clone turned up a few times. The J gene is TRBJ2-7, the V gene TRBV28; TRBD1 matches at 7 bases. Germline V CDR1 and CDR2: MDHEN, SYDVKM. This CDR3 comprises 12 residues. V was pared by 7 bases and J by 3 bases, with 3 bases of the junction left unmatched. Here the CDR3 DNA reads TGTGCCAGCATCGGGACAGACTACGAGCAGTACTTC. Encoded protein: CASIGTDYEQYF.

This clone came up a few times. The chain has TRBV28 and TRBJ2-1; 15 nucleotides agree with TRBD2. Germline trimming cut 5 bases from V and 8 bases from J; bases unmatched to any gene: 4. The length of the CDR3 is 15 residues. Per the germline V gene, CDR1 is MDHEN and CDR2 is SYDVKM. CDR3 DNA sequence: TGTGCCAGCAGTCTTGGACTAGCGGGAGGGCATGAGCAGTTCTTC. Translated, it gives CASSLGLAGGHEQFF. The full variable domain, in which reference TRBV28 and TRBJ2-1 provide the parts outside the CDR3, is DVKVTQSSRYLVKRTGEKVFLECVQDMDHENMFWYRQDPGLGLRLIYFSYDVKMKEKGDIPEGYSVSREKKERFSLILESASTNQTSMYLCASSLGLAGGHEQFFGPGTRLTVL.

CDR3 residues: CAWTPPGQVVYYTF. DNA of the CDR3: TGTGCCTGGACCCCTCCGGGACAGGTTGTGTACTACACCTTC. The gene calls are TRBV30 and TRBJ1-2; 8 bases are shared with TRBD1. Germline loops: CDR1 GTSNPN, CDR2 SVGIG (reference sequence). The CDR3 runs to 14 residues. Trimming at V came to 4 bases and at J to 10 bases, leaving 14 bases not matched to a gene. Based on the CDR3 plus reference TRBV30 and TRBJ1-2, the full variable domain is SQTIHQWPATLVQPVGSPLSLECTVEGTSNPNLYWYRQAAGRGLQLLFYSVGIGQISSEVPQNLSASRPQDRQFILSSKKLLLSDSGFYLCAWTPPGQVVYYTFGSGTRLTVV.

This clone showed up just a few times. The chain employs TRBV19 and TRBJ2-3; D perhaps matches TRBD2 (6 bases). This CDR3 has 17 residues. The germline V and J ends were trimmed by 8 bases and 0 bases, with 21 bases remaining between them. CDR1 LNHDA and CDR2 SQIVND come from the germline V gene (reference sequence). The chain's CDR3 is CASSRRGVAASTDTQYF. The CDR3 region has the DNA TGTGCCAGTTCCCGCCGCGGGGTAGCGGCTAGCACAGATACGCAGTATTTT.

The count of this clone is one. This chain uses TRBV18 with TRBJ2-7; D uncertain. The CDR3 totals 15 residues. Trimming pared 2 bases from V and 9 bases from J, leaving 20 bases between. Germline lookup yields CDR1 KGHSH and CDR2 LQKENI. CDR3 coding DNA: TGTGCCAGCTCACCAGCAGATACCTTACTAATCGGGCAGTACTTC. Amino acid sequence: CASSPADTLLIGQYF.

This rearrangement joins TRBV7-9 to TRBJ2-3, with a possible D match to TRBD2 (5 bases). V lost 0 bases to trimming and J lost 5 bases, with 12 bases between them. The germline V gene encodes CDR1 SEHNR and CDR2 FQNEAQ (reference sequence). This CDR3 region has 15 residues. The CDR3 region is CASSLALASLDTQYF. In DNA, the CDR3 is TGTGCCAGCAGCTTAGCCTTGGCTAGCTTAGATACGCAGTATTTT.

CDR3 residues: CASSLGQAQETQYF. The CDR3 bases are TGTGCCAGCTCTCTTGGACAGGCACAAGAGACCCAGTACTTC. The V call is TRBV18, the J call TRBJ2-5; 7 bases agree with TRBD1. Germline V gives CDR1 KGHSH, CDR2 LQKENI. This CDR3 has 14 amino acids. J lost 2 bases, V lost 6 bases, and 6 bases had no gene match.

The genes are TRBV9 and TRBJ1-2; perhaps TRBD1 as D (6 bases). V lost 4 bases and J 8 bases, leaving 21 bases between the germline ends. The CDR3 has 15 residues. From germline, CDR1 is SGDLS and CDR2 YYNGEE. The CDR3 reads CASSRRGGSPGGYTF. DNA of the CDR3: TGTGCCAGCAGCCGTAGGGGGGGGAGCCCGGGGGGCTACACCTTC.

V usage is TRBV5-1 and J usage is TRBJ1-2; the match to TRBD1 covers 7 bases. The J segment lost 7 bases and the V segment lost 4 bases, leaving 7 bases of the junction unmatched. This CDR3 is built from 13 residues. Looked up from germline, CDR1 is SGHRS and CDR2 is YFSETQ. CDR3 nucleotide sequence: TGCGCCAGCAGCGGACAGGCGGAGGGTGGCTACACCTTC. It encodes CASSGQAEGGYTF.

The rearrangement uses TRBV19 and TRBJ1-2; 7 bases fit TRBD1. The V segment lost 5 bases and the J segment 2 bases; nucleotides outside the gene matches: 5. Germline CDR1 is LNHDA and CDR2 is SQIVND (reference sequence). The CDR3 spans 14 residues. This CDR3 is CASSRTGTNYGYTF. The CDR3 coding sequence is TGTGCCAGTAGTCGGACAGGAACCAACTATGGCTACACCTTC.

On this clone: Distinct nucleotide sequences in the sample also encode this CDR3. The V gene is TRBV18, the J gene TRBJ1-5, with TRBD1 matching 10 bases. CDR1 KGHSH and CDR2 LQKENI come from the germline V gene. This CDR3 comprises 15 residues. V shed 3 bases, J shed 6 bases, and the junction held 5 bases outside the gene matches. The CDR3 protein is CASSPSGTGVQPQHF. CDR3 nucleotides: TGTGCCAGCTCACCCTCTGGGACAGGGGTTCAGCCCCAGCATTTT.

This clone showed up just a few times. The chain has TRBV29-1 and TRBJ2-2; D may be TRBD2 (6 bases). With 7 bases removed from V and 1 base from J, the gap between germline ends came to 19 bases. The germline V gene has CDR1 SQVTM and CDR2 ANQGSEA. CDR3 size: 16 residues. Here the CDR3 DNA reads TGCAGCGGCCTCGGCGCCGCGCGGGGGAACACCGGGGAGCTGTTTTTT. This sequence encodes CSGLGAARGNTGELFF.

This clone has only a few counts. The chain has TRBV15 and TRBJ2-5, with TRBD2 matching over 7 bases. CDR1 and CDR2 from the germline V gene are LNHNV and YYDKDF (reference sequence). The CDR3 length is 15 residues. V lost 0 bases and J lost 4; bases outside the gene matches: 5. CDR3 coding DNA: TGTGCCACCAGCAGAGATCTTGGGGAGGGAGAGACCCAGTACTTC. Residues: CATSRDLGEGETQYF.

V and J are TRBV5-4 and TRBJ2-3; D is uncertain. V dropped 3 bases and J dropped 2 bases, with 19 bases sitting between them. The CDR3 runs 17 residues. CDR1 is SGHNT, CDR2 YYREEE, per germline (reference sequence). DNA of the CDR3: TGTGCCAGCAGCTCCAGATTTCCGCCTGATTACACAGATACGCAGTATTTT. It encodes CASSSRFPPDYTDTQYF.

Here the CDR3 DNA reads TGTGCCAGCAGCTTGGCCGGGACAGACTCTGGGGCCAACGTCCTGACTTTC. Translation: CASSLAGTDSGANVLTF. The rearrangement links TRBV5-4 to TRBJ2-6, with 7 bases identical to TRBD1. Germline CDR1 reads SGHNT; CDR2 reads YYREEE (reference sequence). This CDR3 comprises 17 residues. Trimming cost V 0 bases and J 0 bases; bases outside gene matches: 3.

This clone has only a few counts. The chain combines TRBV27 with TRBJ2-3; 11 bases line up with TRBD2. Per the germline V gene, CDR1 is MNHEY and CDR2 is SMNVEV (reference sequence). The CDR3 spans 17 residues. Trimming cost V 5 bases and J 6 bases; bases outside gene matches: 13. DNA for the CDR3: TGTGCCAGCAGTCCGTATCTTAGCGGGGGGGCAGGGGATACGCAGTATTTT. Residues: CASSPYLSGGAGDTQYF.

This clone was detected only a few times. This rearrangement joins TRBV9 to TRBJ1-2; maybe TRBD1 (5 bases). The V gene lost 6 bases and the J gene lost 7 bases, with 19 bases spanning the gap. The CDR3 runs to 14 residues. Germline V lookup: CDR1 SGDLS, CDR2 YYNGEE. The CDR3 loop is CASTPGQGGGGYTF. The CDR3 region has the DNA TGTGCCAGCACCCCCGGGCAGGGAGGAGGTGGCTACACCTTC.

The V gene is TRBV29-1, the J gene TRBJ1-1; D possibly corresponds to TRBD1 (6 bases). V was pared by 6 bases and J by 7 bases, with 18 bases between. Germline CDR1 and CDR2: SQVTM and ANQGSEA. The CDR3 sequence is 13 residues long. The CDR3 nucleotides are TGCAGCGTGGGACAACGCGTTAACCTTGAAGCTTTCTTT. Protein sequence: CSVGQRVNLEAFF.

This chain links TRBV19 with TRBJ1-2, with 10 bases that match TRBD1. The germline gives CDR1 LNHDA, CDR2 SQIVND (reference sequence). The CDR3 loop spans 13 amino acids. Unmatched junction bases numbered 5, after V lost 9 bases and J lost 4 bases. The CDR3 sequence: CASGTGAPYGYTF. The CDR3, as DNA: TGTGCCAGCGGGACAGGGGCTCCCTATGGCTACACCTTC.

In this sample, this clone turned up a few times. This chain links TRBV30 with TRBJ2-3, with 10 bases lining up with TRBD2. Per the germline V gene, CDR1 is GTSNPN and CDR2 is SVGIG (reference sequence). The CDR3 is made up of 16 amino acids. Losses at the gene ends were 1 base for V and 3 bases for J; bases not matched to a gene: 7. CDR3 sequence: CAWSDSGTSVTDTQYF. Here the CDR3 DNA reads TGTGCCTGGAGTGATTCGGGGACTAGCGTGACAGATACGCAGTATTTT.

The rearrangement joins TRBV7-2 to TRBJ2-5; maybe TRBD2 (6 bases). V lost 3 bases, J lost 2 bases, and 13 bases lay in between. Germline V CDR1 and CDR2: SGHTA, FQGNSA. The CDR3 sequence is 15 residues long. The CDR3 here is CASSLASGGQETQYF. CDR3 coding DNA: TGTGCCAGCAGCTTGGCTAGTGGGGGGCAAGAGACCCAGTACTTC.

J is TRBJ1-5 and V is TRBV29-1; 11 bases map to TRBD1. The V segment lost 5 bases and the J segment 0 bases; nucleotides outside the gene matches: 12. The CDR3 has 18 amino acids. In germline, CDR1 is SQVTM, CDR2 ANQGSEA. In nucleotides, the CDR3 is TGCAGCGTTAGCGGGACAGGGGGAAGTCATGATAGCAATCAGCCCCAGCATTTT. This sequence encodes CSVSGTGGSHDSNQPQHF.

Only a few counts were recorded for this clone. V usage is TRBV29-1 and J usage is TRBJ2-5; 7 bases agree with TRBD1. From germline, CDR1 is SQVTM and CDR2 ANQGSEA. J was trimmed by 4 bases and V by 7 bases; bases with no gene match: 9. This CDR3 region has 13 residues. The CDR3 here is CSATDRVRETQYF. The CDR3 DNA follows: TGCAGCGCCACCGACAGGGTGCGAGAGACCCAGTACTTC.

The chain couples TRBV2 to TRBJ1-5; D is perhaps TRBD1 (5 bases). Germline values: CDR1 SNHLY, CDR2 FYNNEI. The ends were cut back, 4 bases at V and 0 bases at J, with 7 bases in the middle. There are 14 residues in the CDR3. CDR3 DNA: TGTGCCAGCAGTGTTAGGGGTAGCAATCAGCCCCAGCATTTT. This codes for CASSVRGSNQPQHF. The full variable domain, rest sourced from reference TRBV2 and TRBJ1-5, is EPEVTQTPSHQVTQMGQEVILRCVPISNHLYFYWYRQILGQKVEFLVSFYNNEISEKSEIFDDQFSVERPDGSNFTLKIRSTKLEDSAMYFCASSVRGSNQPQHFGDGTRLSIL.

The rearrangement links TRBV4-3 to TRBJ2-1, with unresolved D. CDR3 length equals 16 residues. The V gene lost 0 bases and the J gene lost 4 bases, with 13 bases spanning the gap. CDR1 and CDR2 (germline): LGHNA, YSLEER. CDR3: CASSQESWARYNEQFF. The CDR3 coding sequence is TGCGCCAGCAGCCAAGAGTCGTGGGCCCGGTACAATGAGCAGTTCTTC.

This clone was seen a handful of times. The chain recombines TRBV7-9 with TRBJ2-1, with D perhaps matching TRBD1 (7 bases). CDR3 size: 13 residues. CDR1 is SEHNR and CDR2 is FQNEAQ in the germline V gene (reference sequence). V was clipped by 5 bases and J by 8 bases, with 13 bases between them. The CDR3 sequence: CASSPGGTDEQFF. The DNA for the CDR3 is TGTGCCAGCAGCCCAGGAGGGACAGATGAGCAGTTCTTC.

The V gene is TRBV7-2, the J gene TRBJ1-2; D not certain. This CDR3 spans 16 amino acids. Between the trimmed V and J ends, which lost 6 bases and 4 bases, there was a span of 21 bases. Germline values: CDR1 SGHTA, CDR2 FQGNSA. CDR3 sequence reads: CASSAPARSYAYGYTF. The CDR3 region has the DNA TGTGCCAGCAGTGCACCGGCCAGGTCCTACGCCTATGGCTACACCTTC.

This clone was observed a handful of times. The CDR3 DNA reads TGTGCCAGTAGCTCCCTGAGGGCAGGGGATGGCACTAACTATGGCTACACCTTC. It yields the protein CASSSLRAGDGTNYGYTF. The chain employs TRBV19 and TRBJ1-2, with D tentatively TRBD1 (6 bases). The CDR3 is 18 residues long. V was pared by 6 bases and J by 0 bases, with 23 bases between. Germline V CDR1 and CDR2: LNHDA, SQIVND (reference sequence).

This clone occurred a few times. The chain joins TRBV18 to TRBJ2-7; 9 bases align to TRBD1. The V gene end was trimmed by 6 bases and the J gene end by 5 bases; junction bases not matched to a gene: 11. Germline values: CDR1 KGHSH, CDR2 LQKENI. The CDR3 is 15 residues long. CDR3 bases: TGTGCCAGCTCCCCGGGATACAGGGGGCGGAACGAGCAGTACTTC. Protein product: CASSPGYRGRNEQYF. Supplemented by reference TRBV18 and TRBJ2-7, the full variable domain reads NAGVMQNPRHLVRRRGQEARLRCSPMKGHSHVYWYRQLPEEGLKFMVYLQKENIIDESGMPKERFSAEFPKEGPSILRIQQVVRGDSAAYFCASSPGYRGRNEQYFGPGTRLTVT.

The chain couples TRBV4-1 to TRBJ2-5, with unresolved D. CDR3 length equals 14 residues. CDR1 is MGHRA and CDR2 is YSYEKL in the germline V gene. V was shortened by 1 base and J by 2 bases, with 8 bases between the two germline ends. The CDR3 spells CASSQVLRQETQYF. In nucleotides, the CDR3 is TGCGCCAGCAGCCAAGTCCTACGGCAAGAGACCCAGTACTTC.